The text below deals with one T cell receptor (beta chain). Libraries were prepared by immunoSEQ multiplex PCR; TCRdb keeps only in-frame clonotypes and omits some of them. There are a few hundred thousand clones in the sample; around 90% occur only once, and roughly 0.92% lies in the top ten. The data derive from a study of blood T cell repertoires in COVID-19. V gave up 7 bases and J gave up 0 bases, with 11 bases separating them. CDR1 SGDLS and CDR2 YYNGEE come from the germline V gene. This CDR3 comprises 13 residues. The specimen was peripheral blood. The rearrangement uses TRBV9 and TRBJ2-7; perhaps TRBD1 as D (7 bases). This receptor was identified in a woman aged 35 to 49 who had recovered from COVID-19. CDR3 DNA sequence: TGTGCCAGCGGGGGGACAGTCTCCTACGAGCAGTACTTC. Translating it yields CASGGTVSYEQYF. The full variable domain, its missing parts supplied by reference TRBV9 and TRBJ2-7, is DSGVTQTPKHLITATGQRVTLRCSPRSGDLSVYWYQQSLDQGLQFLIQYYNGEERAKGNILERFSAQQFPDLHSELNLSSLELGDSALYFCASGGTVSYEQYFGPGTRLTVT.